The clone carrying this T cell receptor beta chain was seen more than once but under ten times. The sample comes from a study of early T cells in non-severe SARS-CoV-2 infection. Tagging with unique molecular identifiers was applied to individual cDNA molecules. TCRdb reanalysed the 5' RACE reads using MiXCR and keeps one entry per CDR3 protein. The top ten hold more than 8.5% of the sample, which has about 55,000 distinct CDR3 sequences, about 16% seen once. J gave up 6 bases and V 6 bases, and 16 bases lay outside the gene matches. CDR1 and CDR2 from the germline V gene are KGHSH and LQKENI. The CDR3 contains 16 residues.

Sequencing was performed on whole blood, taken at baseline. The receptor's source is an adult who was a healthcare worker with PCR-confirmed SARS-CoV-2 infection or an uninfected control (not recorded which). The chain combines TRBV18 with TRBJ1-1, with 7 bases fitting TRBD1. The CDR3, as DNA: TGTGCCAGCTCCCTTACCCCCGGCAGGGGGAAAGCTGAAGCTTTCTTT. The encoded protein is CASSLTPGRGKAEAFF.